The next 12 T cell receptor beta chains were all read from a single sample in a study of spatial heterogeneity in lung cancer. Time point noted: sample taken at primary tumor resection. The authors sequenced whole RNA from tumor, nontumor lung or frozen PBMC without sorting. In TCRdb, the 5' RACE reads were re-called with MiXCR into one record per CDR3 protein. The sample shows some 13,000 distinct CDR3 sequences, more than 13% of them seen only once. The input for sequencing was PBMCs, taken at surgery. The receptors originated from a female donor with early-stage non-small cell lung cancer.

Relative to its sample, this clonotype is medium-sized. This chain links TRBV29-1 with TRBJ2-2; D is unresolved. Germline V gives CDR1 SQVTM, CDR2 ANQGSEA. CDR3 length: 11 amino acids. Trimming took 7 bases from V and 9 from J, leaving 12 bases between them. The CDR3 protein is CSAQSSRELFF. CDR3 sequence (DNA): TGCAGCGCCCAAAGCAGCAGGGAGCTGTTTTTT.

In its sample, this clonotype ranks as medium-sized. This sequence joins TRBV18 and TRBJ2-1; 8 bases line up with TRBD2. The J segment lost 6 bases and the V segment lost 6 bases, leaving 4 bases of the junction unmatched. This CDR3 contains 13 residues. CDR1 is KGHSH, CDR2 LQKENI, per germline. The CDR3 reads CASSRTSSNEQFF. The DNA for the CDR3 is TGTGCCAGCTCGCGGACTAGCAGCAATGAGCAGTTCTTC.

This clonotype was detected only once. Since a much larger clone is just one base distant, this may be a read error. The rearrangement joins TRBV12-3 or TRBV12-4 to TRBJ2-6; a possible D gene is TRBD1 (5 bases). The CDR3 is 14 residues long. V was pared by 7 bases and J by 5 bases, with 12 bases between. The CDR3 sequence: CASIAGPWANVLTF. The CDR3 nucleotides read TGTGCCAGCATTGCAGGGCCTTGGGCCAACGTCCTGACTTTC.

For this clonotype: A read error may be the cause here, since a much bigger clone is one base away. The gene calls are TRBV6-6 and TRBJ2-7, with a possible D match to TRBD2 (6 bases). This CDR3 region has 14 residues. Germline V gene data show CDR1 as MNHNY and CDR2 as SVGAGI (reference sequence). V was cut by 4 bases and J by 3 bases, with 13 bases left in between. CDR3 in DNA: TGTGCCAGCAGTTCCCCCGGGACTGTCTACGAGCAGTACTTC. Translated, it gives CASSSPGTVYEQYF.

This clonotype appeared many times. The CDR3 DNA follows: TGTGCCTCCAGACAGGGGGTCTCCTACGAGCAGTACTTC. It encodes CASRQGVSYEQYF. This chain links TRBV28 with TRBJ2-7; 9 bases fit TRBD1. J lost 0 bases, V lost 11 bases, and 5 bases had no gene match. The CDR3 has 13 residues. Looked up from germline, CDR1 is MDHEN and CDR2 is SYDVKM.

At least ten counts were recorded for this clonotype. The V and J genes are TRBV12-3 or TRBV12-4 and TRBJ1-5, with D perhaps matching TRBD1 (5 bases). The V end lost 5 bases, the J end lost 5 bases, and 19 bases lay between the germline ends. The CDR3 totals 16 residues. This chain's CDR3 is CASSPGWGRRYQPQHF. The CDR3 DNA reads TGTGCCAGCAGTCCCGGGTGGGGCCGGCGCTATCAGCCCCAGCATTTT.

Ten or more counts support this clonotype. V is TRBV20-1 and J is TRBJ2-3, with D possibly TRBD2 on 5 matching bases. The CDR3 loop spans 14 amino acids. V was trimmed by 1 base and J by 1 base, leaving 9 bases between them. Germline CDR1 and CDR2: DFQATT and SNEGSKA (reference sequence). The CDR3 sequence: CSARGVGGTDTQYF. The CDR3 DNA reads as TGCAGTGCTAGAGGGGTCGGGGGCACAGATACGCAGTATTTT.

This clonotype was found many times. Germline is not matched at one junction end, which may reflect a read error. The CDR3 region has the DNA TGTGCCTGGAGGGGGACTCGCAGGGGAGGTCATCTTAACTTC. This sequence encodes CAWRGTRRGGHLNF. The rearrangement links TRBV30 to TRBJ2-7; D possibly matches TRBD1 or TRBD2 (6 bases each). The CDR3 length is 14 residues. Germline V gene sequence: CDR1 GTSNPN, CDR2 SVGIG (reference sequence).

There are many counts of this clonotype. This chain links TRBV20-1 with TRBJ2-1; no firm D call. Between the trimmed V and J ends, which lost 3 bases and 4 bases, there was a span of 7 bases. Germline CDR1 and CDR2: DFQATT and SNEGSKA (reference sequence). CDR3 size: 12 residues. The DNA for the CDR3 is TGCAGTGCTAGGGGTAATTACAATGAGCAGTTCTTC. Translated: CSARGNYNEQFF.

This clonotype is labeled as medium-sized. This chain joins TRBV28 and TRBJ2-1, with TRBD2 matching 7 bases. With 6 bases clipped from V and 9 bases from J, the junction kept 17 bases outside the gene matches. The CDR3 is made up of 16 amino acids. From germline, CDR1 is MDHEN and CDR2 SYDVKM. The CDR3 DNA sequence: TGTGCCAGCAGCCGGCCTGCGGGGAGGGAGGGGCGTGAGCAGTTCTTC. Its translation: CASSRPAGREGREQFF. Together with reference TRBV28 and TRBJ2-1, the CDR3 gives the full variable domain: DVKVTQSSRYLVKRTGEKVFLECVQDMDHENMFWYRQDPGLGLRLIYFSYDVKMKEKGDIPEGYSVSREKKERFSLILESASTNQTSMYLCASSRPAGREGREQFFGPGTRLTVL.

This clonotype was recorded many times. The genes are TRBV7-9 and TRBJ2-1; D is undetermined. This CDR3 has 14 residues. Trimming took 3 bases from V and 2 from J, leaving 8 bases between them. Germline V lookup: CDR1 SEHNR, CDR2 FQNEAQ (reference sequence). The CDR3 DNA sequence: TGTGCCAGCAGCTTGTCCTACACCTACAATGAGCAGTTCTTC. It yields the protein CASSLSYTYNEQFF.

The chain has TRBV7-2 and TRBJ2-5; 8 bases map to TRBD1. The V and J ends lost 2 bases and 4 bases, in that order; junction bases with no gene match: 9. Per the germline V gene, CDR1 is SGHTA and CDR2 is FQGNSA. The CDR3 has 16 residues. CDR3 region: CASSLMSRGHPETQYF. The DNA for the CDR3 is TGTGCCAGCAGCTTAATGTCCAGGGGGCATCCAGAGACCCAGTACTTC.